What follows describes a single T cell receptor beta chain. Its antigen is still unknown. No much larger clone exists at a distance of one base, and base qualities are not known. This sample was taken from a study of cytomegalovirus exposure and HLA in healthy donors (dated by TCRdb to about 2017). A note on the overall study: According to a later analysis, one platform produced both the 100 to 150 validation repertoires and the 666 repertoires of the first cohort. The aim of the study was to test whether cataloging public T cell receptors could identify signatures of past pathogen exposure. In addition to the first cohort of 666 subjects, a separate validation cohort of 100 to 150 different subjects was used. The study combined high-throughput TCR immunosequencing, statistical association of individual TCRs with disease status, and machine learning to predict cytomegalovirus infection status.

Library creation used the immunoSEQ multiplex PCR assay. From the authors' description of their analysis: A statistical classification framework was built for diagnosing cytomegalovirus status from the catalog of TCR beta chain sequences. TCRdb obtained this table from immuneACCESS and retained in-frame rearrangements with V and J assigned. These tables miss some clones; where compared with another copy, unresolved V genes account for less than half of the shortfall, and the remainder is unexplained. The DNA gave D and trimming, while V, J and clone size come from that table. For this sample the table gives 250,000 to 400,000 clones, of which nearly 90% were detected only once. The biggest ten clones account for roughly 0.96% of the sample. Donors formed part of the validation cohort, which comprised over a hundred subjects and was distinct from the first cohort of under 800 subjects. Results the study describes overall, beyond this receptor: In both the original and validation cohorts, the classifier was reported to diagnose cytomegalovirus status with high specificity and sensitivity. Subsequent analysis determined that TCRs grouped into clusters in the first cohort also showed a tendency toward co-occurrence across the roughly 130 validation repertoires, and roughly 94% of cluster scores exceeded 0. In vitro tests confirmed that a few of the cytomegalovirus-associated TCR beta chains recognize cytomegalovirus antigens. Most TCR sequences were observed very rarely across donors, whereas some public TCRs were present in many individuals. A total of about 180 TCR beta chains were listed by the study as associated with cytomegalovirus. The validation cohort had no HLA typing available for a later analysis, so co-occurrence within that cohort was assessed over all 130 or so repertoires. The authors suggested that the approach could potentially be extended to other disease states and immunological phenotypes.

Inclusive of the bounding cysteine and phenylalanine, the CDR3 is 15 residues long. Just the 45-base CDR3 DNA is kept, in frame starting at base 1. V and J are truncated by 4 bases and 3 bases respectively, leaving an intervening sequence of 16 bases. Reading the germline V gene gives CDR1 SGHTA and CDR2 FQGNSA. The receptor's source is a man in his thirties or forties in good health and CMV-seronegative. What was sequenced was PBMCs. The receptor chain draws on TRBV7-2 and TRBJ2-7; the D gene is not confidently resolved. The nucleotide sequence reads TGTGCCAGCAGCTCAGCCGGGTCTACATTCTACGAGCAGTACTTC. Protein translation: CASSSAGSTFYEQYF.